Listed below are T cell receptor beta chains from one sample, sequenced in a study of T-cell memory formation after mild COVID-19. TCRdb reprocessed the 5' RACE reads with MiXCR, giving one entry per CDR3 protein. This sample has 450,000 or so distinct CDR3 sequences, with nearly 25% found just once. Sequenced: PBMCs or a T cell subset sorted from them (not recorded which). The receptors were gathered from an adult woman who had mild COVID-19 (a few samples of this study predate the infection). Cell type and time point are not known. CDR3s include the opening cysteine and the closing phenylalanine or tryptophan.

v_gene | CDR3aa
TRBV10-2 | CASGWSDLRETQYF
TRBV29-1 | CSVDSRGETQYF
TRBV29-1 | CSVVGKGASGANVLTF
TRBV12-3/TRBV12-4 | CASSLARTDTQYF
TRBV5-1 | CASSLLIQGPNEKLFF
TRBV5-5 | CASSLEEPPPYNEQFF
TRBV20-1 | CSAQTQGRTNYGYTF
TRBV5-1 | CASSDGTSWEQYF
TRBV7-2 | CASSLVGGQGKNIQYF
TRBV7-9 | CASSRPGRGASGANVLTF
TRBV19 | CATWDRGQYEQYF
TRBV4-3 | CASSQDRASGLSSSYNEQFF
TRBV14 | CASSHAGGNTIYF
TRBV2 | CASSFPGLGYTGELFF
TRBV5-1 | CASSLAVGYEQYF
TRBV29-1 | CSVDKPGPQETQYF
TRBV7-9 | CASSITQGITGNTIYF
TRBV29-1 | CSVGASAGPMVEQYF
TRBV19 | CASSLGHSSNYGYTF
TRBV3-1 | CASSQEGTGLLYGYTF
TRBV11-3 | CASSLDPGTGYGYTF
TRBV28 | CASKASQGARFSYEQYF
TRBV5-1 | CASSLPGTDFTDTQYF
TRBV11-3 | CASSLDRRGSTYGYTF
TRBV7-7 | CASSFGRLSEQFF
TRBV7-7 | CATSLAGGIETQYF
TRBV3-1 | CASGLAGINTQYF
TRBV20-1 | CSAQSRGQGGQPQHF
TRBV6-5 | CASSYQESGDEQFF
TRBV27 | CASSLSILNIYNEQFF
TRBV29-1 | CSVVSPGQGVFNEQFF
TRBV5-1 | CASSLSGGNYEQYF
TRBV18 | CASLNDLNYGYTF
TRBV19 | CASSIVRTGVYEQYF
TRBV6-5 | CASSYRPPGTTSTDTQYF
TRBV7-8 | CASSSPPGGRQETQYF
TRBV19 | CASSDQGQVIHEQFF